This T cell receptor (beta chain) was profiled in a study of T cells after yellow fever vaccination. The wider study: Any fraction with a low cell number was prepared using SMART-Seq v4 Ultra Low Input. Study conclusions and caveats: Among primary-vaccination clones, most reappeared after the booster, at about 95% for CD4 and 85% to 90% for CD8. Though weaker, the secondary response peaked faster, on day 5 versus 15.

This clonotype has only a few counts. Its target is not known. Using its own MiXCR run on the 5' RACE reads, TCRdb lists one record per CDR3 protein. The data show 610,000 or so distinct CDR3 sequences, over 9% seen once. Germline CDR1 and CDR2: DFQATT and SNEGSKA (reference sequence). V lost 3 bases and J lost 7, with 10 bases in between. CDR3 size: 12 residues. This chain joins TRBV20-1 and TRBJ2-1; D is unclear. This receptor was obtained from a man under 40 who received the YFV17D yellow fever vaccine. The sequencing used PBMCs, collected on the day of the yellow fever booster vaccination. The CDR3 DNA follows: TGCAGTGCTAGGCTAGGTCCAAATGAGCAGTTCTTC. It encodes CSARLGPNEQFF.